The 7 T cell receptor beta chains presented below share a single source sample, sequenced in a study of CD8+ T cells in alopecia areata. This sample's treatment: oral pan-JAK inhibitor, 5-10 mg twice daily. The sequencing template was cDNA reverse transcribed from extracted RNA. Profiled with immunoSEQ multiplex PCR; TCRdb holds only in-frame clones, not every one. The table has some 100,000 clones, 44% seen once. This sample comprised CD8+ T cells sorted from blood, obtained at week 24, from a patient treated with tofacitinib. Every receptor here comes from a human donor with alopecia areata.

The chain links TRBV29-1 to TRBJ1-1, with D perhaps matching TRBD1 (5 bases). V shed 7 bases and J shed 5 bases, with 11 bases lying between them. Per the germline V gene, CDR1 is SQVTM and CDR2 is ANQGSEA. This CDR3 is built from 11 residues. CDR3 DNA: TGCAGCGGGGGCGGGGATACTGAAGCTTTCTTT. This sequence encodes CSGGGDTEAFF.

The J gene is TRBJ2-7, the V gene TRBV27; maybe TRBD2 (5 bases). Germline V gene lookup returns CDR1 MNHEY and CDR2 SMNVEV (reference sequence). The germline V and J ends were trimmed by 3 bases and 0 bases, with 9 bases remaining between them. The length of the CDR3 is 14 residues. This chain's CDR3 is CASSLGVGSYEQYF. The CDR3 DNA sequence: TGTGCCAGCAGTTTGGGAGTTGGCTCCTACGAGCAGTACTTC.

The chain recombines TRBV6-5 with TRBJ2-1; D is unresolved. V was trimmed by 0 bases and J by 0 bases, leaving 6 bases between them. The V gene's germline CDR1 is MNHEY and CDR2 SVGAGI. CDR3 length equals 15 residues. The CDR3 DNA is TGTGCCAGCAGTTACTCGAGGAACTCCTACAATGAGCAGTTCTTC. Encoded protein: CASSYSRNSYNEQFF.

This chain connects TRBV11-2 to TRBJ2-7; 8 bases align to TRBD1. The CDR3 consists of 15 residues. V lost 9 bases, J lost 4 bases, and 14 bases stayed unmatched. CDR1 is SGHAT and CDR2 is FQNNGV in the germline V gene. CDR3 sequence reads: CASSLRDRPSYEQYF. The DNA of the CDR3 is TGTGCCAGTAGTCTTCGGGACAGGCCTTCTTACGAGCAGTACTTC.

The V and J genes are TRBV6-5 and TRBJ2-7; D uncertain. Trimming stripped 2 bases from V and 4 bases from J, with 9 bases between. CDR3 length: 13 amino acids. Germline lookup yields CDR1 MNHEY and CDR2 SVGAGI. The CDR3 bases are TGTGCCAGCAGTTACCAACAAGCATACGAGCAGTACTTC. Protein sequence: CASSYQQAYEQYF.

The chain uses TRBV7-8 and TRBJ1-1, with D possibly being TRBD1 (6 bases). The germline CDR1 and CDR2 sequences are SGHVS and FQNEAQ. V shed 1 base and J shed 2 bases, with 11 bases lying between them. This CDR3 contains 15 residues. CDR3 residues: CASSLEGGDNTEAFF. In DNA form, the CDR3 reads TGTGCCAGCAGCTTAGAGGGGGGGGATAACACTGAAGCTTTCTTT.

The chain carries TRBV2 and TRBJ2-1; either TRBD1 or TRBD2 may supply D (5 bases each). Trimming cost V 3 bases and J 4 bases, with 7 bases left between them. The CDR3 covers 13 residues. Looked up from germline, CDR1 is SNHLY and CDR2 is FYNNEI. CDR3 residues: CASSDGAYNEQFF. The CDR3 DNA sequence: TGTGCCAGCAGTGACGGGGCTTACAATGAGCAGTTCTTC. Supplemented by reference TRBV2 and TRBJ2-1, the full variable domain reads EPEVTQTPSHQVTQMGQEVILRCVPISNHLYFYWYRQILGQKVEFLVSFYNNEISEKSEIFDDQFSVERPDGSNFTLKIRSTKLEDSAMYFCASSDGAYNEQFFGPGTRLTVL.